The present T cell receptor (beta chain) was sequenced within a study of T cell repertoires in aging, cancer and after chemotherapy. Study-level results: In healthy donors, age-related TCR diversity loss mainly reflected lost richness. Untreated cancer patients had significantly lower blood TCR diversity than age-matched healthy donors.

A mixed TRB-A/B primer pool amplified rearranged TRB by multiplex touch-down PCR. TCRdb re-called the multiplex PCR reads through MiXCR, storing one row per CDR3 protein. Altogether fewer than 550 distinct CDR3 sequences are present, 25% to 35% being singletons, with the ten largest covering roughly 32%. Peripheral blood genomic DNA, not sorted cells or RNA, was the template. CDR3 size: 13 residues. With 3 bases removed from V and 4 bases from J, the gap between germline ends came to 8 bases. Germline lookup yields CDR1 SGHTA and CDR2 FQGNSA. Sample share makes this clonotype large (0.1 to 1%). The antigen remains unidentified.

This TCR came from a human donor with a blood cancer. V is TRBV7-2 and J is TRBJ2-3; D call uncertain. Sequencing input: blood. The CDR3 DNA reads TGTGCCAGCAGCTTTAGACCTGCAGATACGCAGTATTTT. The encoded protein is CASSFRPADTQYF. Full variable domain (remainder filled in from reference TRBV7-2 and TRBJ2-3): GAGVSQSPSNKVTEKGKDVELRCDPISGHTALYWYRQSLGQGLEFLIYFQGNSAPDKSGLPSDRFSAERTGGSVSTLTIQRTQQEDSAVYLCASSFRPADTQYFGPGTRLTVL.